This T cell receptor (beta chain) was recovered during a study of blood T cell repertoires in COVID-19. Study in general: Spain, Italy and the United States supplied samples that represented acute and convalescent COVID-19. The analysed material was cDNA or gDNA that came from T cells, B-cell-depleted T cells, or PBMCs.

As processed by the authors: For nucleated cells, counts were estimated from reference gene primer amplification. TCRdb's copy holds only in-frame clones and misses some; the assay was immunoSEQ multiplex PCR. Clonal size and the V and J genes are those of that table, whereas D and trimming came from the DNA. The sample records some 200,000 clones, approximately 85% being singletons. Sequencing was done on a sample of peripheral blood. This sequence was found in a woman of 80 years or more with acute or convalescent COVID-19.

The CDR3 reads CASSYSGGSAGNTIYF. CDR3 nucleotides: TGTGCCAGCAGTTACTCAGGAGGGAGCGCTGGAAACACCATATATTTT. The chain is built from TRBV6-5 and TRBJ1-3, with unresolved D. The length of the CDR3 is 16 residues. CDR1 is MNHEY and CDR2 is SVGAGI in the germline V gene. V lost 0 bases and J 2 bases, leaving 11 bases between the germline ends.